A selection of T cell receptor beta chains follows, all from one sample in a study of prognosis after radiotherapy for stage I lung cancer. TCRdb called the multiplex PCR reads again in MiXCR, with one record for every CDR3 protein. The sample lists around 26,000 distinct CDR3 sequences; roughly 40% were seen once. Sequencing was performed on PBMCs, taken before or after stereotactic body radiation therapy (not recorded which). The receptors stem from a donor aged 50 or older with non-small cell lung cancer. Each CDR3 is given with its conserved first and last residue. Each record gives: clone size, V gene, J gene, D gene, CDR3 protein, CDR3 DNA. A D gene is named only where the DNA matches it firmly. The size of a clone is reported for some rows only, either as once, few or many, or as a class for expanded clones.

many	TRBV11-2	TRBJ2-5	TRBD2	CASSLGRTSGAQETQYF	TGTGCCAGCAGCTTAGGGAGGACTAGCGGGGCTCAAGAGACCCAGTACTTC
medium-sized	TRBV11-2	TRBJ1-2	-	CASSLDRTGKGYTF	TGTGCCAGCAGCTTAGATCGCACAGGGAAAGGCTACACCTTC
-	TRBV7-9	TRBJ1-2	TRBD1	CASSLDGQDYGYTF	TGTGCCAGCAGCTTAGATGGACAGGACTATGGCTACACCTTC
few	TRBV19	TRBJ2-7	TRBD2	CASSGVRESYEQYF	TGTGCCAGTAGCGGCGTGCGGGAGTCCTACGAGCAGTACTTC
many	TRBV12-3/TRBV12-4	TRBJ2-3	-	CASSPRDTQYF	TGTGCCAGCAGTCCCCGGGATACGCAGTATTTT
-	TRBV28	TRBJ2-1	-	CASTFLGSYEQFF	TGTGCCAGCACCTTCTTGGGTTCGTATGAGCAGTTCTTC
few	TRBV6-2/TRBV6-3	TRBJ1-6	-	CASSEGAVGGNSPLHF	TGTGCCAGCAGTGAAGGGGCAGTGGGTGGTAATTCACCCCTCCACTTT
medium-sized	TRBV20-1	TRBJ2-3	TRBD2	CSIARGADTQYF	TGCAGTATAGCCCGGGGGGCAGATACGCAGTATTTT
medium-sized	TRBV2	TRBJ2-7	TRBD2	CASSRGVIYEQYF	TGTGCCAGCAGTCGGGGGGTCATCTACGAGCAGTACTTC
many	TRBV3-1	TRBJ2-4	-	CASSQVSTALAKNTQYF	TGTGCCAGCAGCCAAGTTTCCACCGCCTTAGCCAAAAACACTCAGTACTTC
many	TRBV5-1	TRBJ1-1	-	CASSPWWGWGGMNTEAFF	TGCGCCAGCAGCCCTTGGTGGGGTTGGGGGGGTATGAACACTGAAGCTTTCTTT
many	TRBV28	TRBJ2-7	-	CASSLWGRASSYEQYF	TGTGCCAGCAGTTTATGGGGCAGGGCCAGCTCCTACGAGCAGTACTTC
-	TRBV5-1	TRBJ2-2	TRBD2	CASSSFGGLSGELFF	TGCGCCAGCAGCTCCTTCGGGGGACTATCCGGGGAGCTGTTTTTT
-	TRBV12-3/TRBV12-4	TRBJ2-7	TRBD2	CASSAGLARNYEQYF	TGTGCCAGCAGCGCGGGACTAGCGCGAAACTACGAGCAGTACTTC
many	TRBV19	TRBJ1-1	TRBD1	CASNQGQGNTEAFF	TGTGCCAGTAATCAGGGACAGGGGAACACTGAAGCTTTCTTT
-	TRBV20-1	TRBJ1-2	TRBD1	CSARVGEGAGNYGYTF	TGCAGTGCTAGAGTTGGGGAGGGGGCTGGTAACTATGGCTACACCTTC
medium-sized	TRBV6-6	TRBJ2-7	TRBD2	CASSYSMAGGPRRGNEQYF	TGTGCCAGCAGTTACTCGATGGCGGGAGGGCCCCGGAGGGGGAACGAGCAGTACTTC
once	TRBV13	TRBJ1-4	TRBD1	CASSGPRTGRNEKLFF	TGTGCCAGCAGCGGCCCCAGGACAGGGCGAAATGAAAAACTGTTTTTT
-	TRBV12-3/TRBV12-4	TRBJ1-6	-	CASCQGNSPLHF	TGTGCCAGCTGCCAGGGTAATTCACCCCTCCACTTT
-	TRBV20-1	TRBJ2-7	TRBD2	CSASGLAGGPGEQYF	TGCAGTGCTAGTGGGCTAGCGGGAGGGCCGGGTGAGCAGTACTTC
-	TRBV28	TRBJ2-5	-	CASSLPGRNQENQYF	TGTGCCAGCAGTTTACCAGGACGGAACCAAGAGAACCAGTACTTC
many	TRBV13	TRBJ2-2	-	CASSSPHGRPKSTLELFF	TGTGCCAGCAGCTCACCACATGGAAGACCCAAGTCCACGTTGGAGCTGTTTTTT
many	TRBV18	TRBJ1-5	-	CASSREGFGNQPQHF	TGTGCCAGCTCCCGTGAGGGCTTCGGCAATCAGCCCCAGCATTTT
many	TRBV6-1	TRBJ2-7	TRBD1	CASSESSGTGGYEQYF	TGTGCCAGCAGTGAAAGCTCCGGGACAGGGGGCTACGAGCAGTACTTC
-	TRBV6-2/TRBV6-3	TRBJ2-7	TRBD2	CARRTSGSYEKYF	TGTGCCAGAAGGACTAGCGGGAGCTACGAGAAGTACTTC
medium-sized	TRBV6-2/TRBV6-3	TRBJ2-1	-	CASSSTYNEQFF	TGTGCCAGCAGTTCCACATACAATGAGCAGTTCTTC
many	TRBV3-1	TRBJ2-5	-	CASSHKRRETQYF	TGTGCCAGCAGCCACAAGAGGAGGGAGACCCAGTACTTC
many	TRBV3-1	TRBJ2-1	-	CASSGGGRGQYNEQFF	TGTGCCAGCAGCGGGGGGGGGCGGGGGCAGTACAATGAGCAGTTCTTC
-	TRBV7-9	TRBJ2-3	-	CASSRTGTDTQYF	TGTGCCAGCTCTCGGACGGGCACAGATACGCAGTATTTT
few	TRBV20-1	TRBJ1-5	-	CSAVGQDRGKRAQHF	TGCAGTGCTGTGGGACAAGATCGAGGAAAAAGGGCCCAGCATTTT
medium-sized	TRBV5-1	TRBJ2-2	-	CASSLGVSNTGELFF	TGCGCCAGCAGCTTGGGTGTCAGTAACACCGGGGAGCTGTTTTTT
many	TRBV7-9	TRBJ2-1	TRBD2	CASSPPVAGVHEQFF	TGTGCCAGCAGCCCCCCGGTAGCGGGAGTTCATGAGCAGTTCTTC
once	TRBV12-3/TRBV12-4	TRBJ2-1	-	CASSLQAILYNEQFF	TGTGCCAGCAGTTTGCAGGCCATACTCTACAATGAGCAGTTCTTC
many	TRBV4-2	TRBJ2-7	-	CASSQVGSADEQYF	TGTGCCAGCAGCCAAGTTGGGAGTGCCGACGAGCAGTACTTC
-	TRBV24-1	TRBJ1-1	TRBD1	CATSSGTGHTEAFF	TGTGCCACCTCCTCCGGGACAGGACACACTGAAGCTTTCTTT
-	TRBV6-1	TRBJ2-3	-	CASTASGSSADTQYF	TGTGCCAGCACTGCGTCTGGCAGCTCGGCGGATACGCAGTATTTT
many	TRBV18	TRBJ1-6	-	CASSPGGNNSPLHF	TGTGCCAGCTCACCCGGCGGGAATAATTCACCCCTTCACTTT
many	TRBV7-9	TRBJ2-2	-	CASSSSNTGELFF	TGTGCCAGCAGCTCGTCCAACACCGGGGAGCTGTTTTTT
many	TRBV18	TRBJ1-1	-	CASSPLQTNTEAFF	TGTGCCAGCTCACCGCTACAGACGAACACTGAAGCTTTCTTT
-	TRBV2	TRBJ2-7	-	CASSEVGSAAYEQYF	TGTGCCAGCAGTGAAGTGGGTAGCGCAGCCTACGAGCAGTACTTC
many	TRBV2	TRBJ2-3	TRBD2	CASGRERRTDTQYF	TGTGCCAGCGGGCGGGAGCGCCGCACAGATACGCAGTATTTT
many	TRBV7-3	TRBJ2-5	-	CASSRIGDGETQYF	TGTGCCAGCAGCCGTATCGGGGACGGGGAGACCCAGTACTTC
many	TRBV30	TRBJ2-7	-	CAWSVGQNYEQYF	TGTGCCTGGAGTGTAGGACAAAATTACGAGCAGTACTTC
many	TRBV9	TRBJ2-3	-	CASSVGLKASTDTQYF	TGTGCCAGCAGCGTAGGTCTGAAAGCTAGCACAGATACGCAGTATTTT